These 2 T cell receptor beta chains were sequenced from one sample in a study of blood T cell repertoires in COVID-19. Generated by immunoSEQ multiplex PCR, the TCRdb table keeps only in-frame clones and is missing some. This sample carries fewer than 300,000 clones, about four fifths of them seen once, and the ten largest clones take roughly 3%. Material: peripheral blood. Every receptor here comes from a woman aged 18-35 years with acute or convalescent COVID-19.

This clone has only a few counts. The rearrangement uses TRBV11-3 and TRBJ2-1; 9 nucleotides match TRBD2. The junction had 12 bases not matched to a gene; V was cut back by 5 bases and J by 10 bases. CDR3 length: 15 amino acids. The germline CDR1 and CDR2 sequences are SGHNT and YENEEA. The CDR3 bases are TGTGCCAGCAGCCTGGGACTAGCAAGGGGGAAGGAGCAGTTCTTC. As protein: CASSLGLARGKEQFF.

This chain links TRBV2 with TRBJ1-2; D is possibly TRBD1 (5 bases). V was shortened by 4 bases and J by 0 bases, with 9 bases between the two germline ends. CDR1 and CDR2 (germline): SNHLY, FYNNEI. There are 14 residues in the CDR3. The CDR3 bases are TGTGCCAGCAGTGTTCCGGGGGCTAACTATGGCTACACCTTC. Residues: CASSVPGANYGYTF.